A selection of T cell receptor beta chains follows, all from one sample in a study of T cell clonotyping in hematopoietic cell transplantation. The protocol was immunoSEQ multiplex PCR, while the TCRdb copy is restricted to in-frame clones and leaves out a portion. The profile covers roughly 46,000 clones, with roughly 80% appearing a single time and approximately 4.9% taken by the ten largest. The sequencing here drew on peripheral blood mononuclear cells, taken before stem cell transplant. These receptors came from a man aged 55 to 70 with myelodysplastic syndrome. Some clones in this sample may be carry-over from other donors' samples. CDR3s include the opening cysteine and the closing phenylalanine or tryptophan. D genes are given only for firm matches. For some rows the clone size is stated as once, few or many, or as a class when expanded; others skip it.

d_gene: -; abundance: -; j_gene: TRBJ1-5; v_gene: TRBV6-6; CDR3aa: CASSALSGQLNQPQHF; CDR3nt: TGTGCCAGCAGTGCCCTCTCCGGACAGTTAAATCAGCCCCAGCATTTT
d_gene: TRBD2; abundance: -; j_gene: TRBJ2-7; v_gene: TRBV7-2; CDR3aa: CASSLRTSGDYEQYF; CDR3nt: TGTGCCAGCAGCTTAAGAACTAGCGGGGACTACGAGCAGTACTTC
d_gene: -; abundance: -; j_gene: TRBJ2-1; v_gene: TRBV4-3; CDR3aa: CASSLTGLSSYNEQFF; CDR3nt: TGCGCCAGCAGCCTCACCGGACTAAGCTCCTACAATGAGCAGTTCTTC
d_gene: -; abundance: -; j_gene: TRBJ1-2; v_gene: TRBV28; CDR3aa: CASREGVDYGYTF; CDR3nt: TGTGCCAGCCGGGAGGGGGTCGACTATGGCTACACCTTC
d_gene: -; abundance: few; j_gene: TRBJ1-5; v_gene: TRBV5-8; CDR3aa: CASSLGPGRAESQPQHF; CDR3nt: TGTGCCAGCAGCTTGGGCCCGGGGAGAGCGGAAAGTCAGCCCCAGCATTTT
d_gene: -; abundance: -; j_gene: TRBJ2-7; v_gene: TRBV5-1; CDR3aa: CASSPVPGNEQYF; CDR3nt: TGCGCCAGCAGCCCCGTCCCAGGGAACGAGCAGTACTTC
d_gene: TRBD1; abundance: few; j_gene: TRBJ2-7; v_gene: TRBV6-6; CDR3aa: CASSRVYRGYEQYF; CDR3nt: TGTGCCAGCAGTCGGGTCTACAGGGGGTACGAGCAGTACTTC
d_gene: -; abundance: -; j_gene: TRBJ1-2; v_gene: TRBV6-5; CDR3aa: CASTSGSNYGYTF; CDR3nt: TGTGCCAGCACTTCCGGGAGTAACTATGGCTACACCTTC
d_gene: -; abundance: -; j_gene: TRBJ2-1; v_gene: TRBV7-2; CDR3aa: CASSLGREYNEQFF; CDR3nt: TGTGCCAGCAGCTTAGGCCGGGAGTACAATGAGCAGTTCTTC
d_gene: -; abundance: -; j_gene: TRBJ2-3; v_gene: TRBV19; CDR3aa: CASSVQGTDTQYF; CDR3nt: TGTGCCAGTAGTGTCCAGGGCACAGATACGCAGTATTTT
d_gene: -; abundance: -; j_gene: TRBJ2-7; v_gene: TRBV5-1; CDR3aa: CASSLVSSGGTYEQYF; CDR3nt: TGCGCCAGCAGCTTGGTTTCATCGGGCGGAACCTACGAGCAGTACTTC
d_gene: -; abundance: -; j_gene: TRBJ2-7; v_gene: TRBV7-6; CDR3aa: CASSLASVGSAYEQYF; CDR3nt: TGTGCCAGCAGCTTAGCTAGCGTAGGATCAGCCTACGAGCAGTACTTC
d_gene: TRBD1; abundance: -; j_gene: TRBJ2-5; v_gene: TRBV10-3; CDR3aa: CAIRTDRGQETQYF; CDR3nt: TGTGCCATCAGGACCGACAGGGGCCAAGAGACCCAGTACTTC
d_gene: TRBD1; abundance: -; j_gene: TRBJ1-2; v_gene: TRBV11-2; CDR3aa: CASSLGDRDTHGYTF; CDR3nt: TGTGCCAGCAGCTTGGGGGACAGGGATACCCATGGCTACACCTTC
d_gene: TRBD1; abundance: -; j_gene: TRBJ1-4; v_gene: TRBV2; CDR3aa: CASSFRGWTNEKLFF; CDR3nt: TGTGCCAGCAGTTTCAGGGGGTGGACTAATGAAAAACTGTTTTTT
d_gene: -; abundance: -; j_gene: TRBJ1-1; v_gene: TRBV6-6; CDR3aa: CASSQTANTEAFF; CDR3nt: TGTGCCAGCAGCCAAACAGCGAACACTGAAGCTTTCTTT
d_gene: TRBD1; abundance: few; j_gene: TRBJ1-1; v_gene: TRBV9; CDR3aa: CASSRGTGNTEAFF; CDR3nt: TGTGCCAGCAGTCGGGGGACAGGTAACACTGAAGCTTTCTTT
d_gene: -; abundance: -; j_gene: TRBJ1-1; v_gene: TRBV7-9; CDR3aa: CASSLAGGKTEAFF; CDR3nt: TGTGCCAGCAGCTTAGCCGGGGGGAAGACTGAAGCTTTCTTT
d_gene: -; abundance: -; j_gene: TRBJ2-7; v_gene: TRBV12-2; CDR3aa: CASRSRHRDRGYEQYF; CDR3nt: TGTGCAAGTCGCTCAAGACACCGGGACAGGGGGTACGAGCAGTACTTC
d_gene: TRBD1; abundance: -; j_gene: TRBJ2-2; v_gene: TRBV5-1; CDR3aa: CASSPGQGNTGELFF; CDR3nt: TGCGCCAGCAGCCCCGGACAGGGCAACACCGGGGAGCTGTTTTTT
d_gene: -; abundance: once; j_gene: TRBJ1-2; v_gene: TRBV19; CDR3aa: CASSIVLDSYGYTF; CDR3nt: TGTGCCAGTAGTATAGTATTGGACAGCTATGGCTACACCTTC
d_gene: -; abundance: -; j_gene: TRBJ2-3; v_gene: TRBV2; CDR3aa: CASSAGLSTDTQYF; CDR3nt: TGTGCCAGCAGTGCTGGCCTCTCGACAGATACGCAGTATTTT
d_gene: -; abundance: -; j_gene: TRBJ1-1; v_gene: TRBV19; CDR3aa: CASSPMRAVTEAFF; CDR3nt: TGTGCCAGTAGCCCCATGAGGGCCGTCACTGAAGCTTTCTTT
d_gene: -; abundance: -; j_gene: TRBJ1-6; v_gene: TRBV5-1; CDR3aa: CASSLAVGNNSPLHF; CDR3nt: TGCGCCAGCAGCTTGGCAGTGGGTAATAATTCACCCCTCCACTTT
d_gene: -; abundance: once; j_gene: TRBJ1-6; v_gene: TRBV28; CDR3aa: CASSARPNSARSPLHF; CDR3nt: TGTGCCAGCAGTGCCCGACCAAATTCGGCTCGTTCACCCCTCCACTTT
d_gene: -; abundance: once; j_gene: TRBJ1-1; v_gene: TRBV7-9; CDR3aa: CASSFGQSNTEAFF; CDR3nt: TGTGCCAGCAGCTTTGGCCAGTCGAACACTGAAGCTTTCTTT
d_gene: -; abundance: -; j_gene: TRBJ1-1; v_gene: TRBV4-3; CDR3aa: CASSQRLQTEAFF; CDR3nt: TGCGCCAGCAGCCAGCGACTTCAGACTGAAGCTTTCTTT
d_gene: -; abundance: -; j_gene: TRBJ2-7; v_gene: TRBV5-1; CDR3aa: CASSWDLNEQYF; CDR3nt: TGCGCCAGCAGCTGGGATCTCAACGAGCAGTACTTC
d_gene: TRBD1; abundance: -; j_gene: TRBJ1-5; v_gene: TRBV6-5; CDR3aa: CASSRTGRGNQPQHF; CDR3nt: TGTGCCAGCAGTAGGACAGGCCGGGGCAATCAGCCCCAGCATTTT
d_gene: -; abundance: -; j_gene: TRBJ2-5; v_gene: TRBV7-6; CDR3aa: CASSLGGPGTQYF; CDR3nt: TGTGCCAGCAGCTTAGGAGGCCCGGGGACCCAGTACTTC
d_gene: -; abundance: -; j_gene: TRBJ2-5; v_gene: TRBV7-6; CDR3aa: CASRGQRGSKETQYF; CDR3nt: TGTGCCAGCAGGGGACAGCGGGGGAGCAAAGAGACCCAGTACTTC
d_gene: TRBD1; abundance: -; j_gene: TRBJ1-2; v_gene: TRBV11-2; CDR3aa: CASSFTTGDYGYTF; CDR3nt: TGTGCCAGCAGCTTCACAACAGGGGACTATGGCTACACCTTC
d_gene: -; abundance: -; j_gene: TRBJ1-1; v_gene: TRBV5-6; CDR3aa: CASSLGSEAFF; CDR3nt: TGTGCCAGCAGTTTGGGCAGTGAAGCTTTCTTT
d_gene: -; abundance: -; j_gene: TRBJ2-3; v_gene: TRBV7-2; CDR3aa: CASSLSIATDTQYF; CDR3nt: TGTGCCAGCAGCTTATCGATAGCCACAGATACGCAGTATTTT
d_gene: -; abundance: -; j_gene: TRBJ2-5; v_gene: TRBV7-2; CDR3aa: CASSLVKTQYF; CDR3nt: TGTGCCAGCAGCTTAGTAAAGACCCAGTACTTC
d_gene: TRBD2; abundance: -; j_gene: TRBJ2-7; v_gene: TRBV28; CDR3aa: CASTSPGGLYEQYF; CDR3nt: TGTGCCAGCACCTCCCCGGGGGGTTTGTACGAGCAGTACTTC
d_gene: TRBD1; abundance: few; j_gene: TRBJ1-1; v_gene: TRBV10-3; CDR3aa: CAISETGENTEAFF; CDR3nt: TGTGCCATCAGTGAAACAGGGGAGAACACTGAAGCTTTCTTT
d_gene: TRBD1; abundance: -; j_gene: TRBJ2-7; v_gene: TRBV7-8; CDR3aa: CASSLGSTGSSYEQYF; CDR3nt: TGTGCCAGCAGCTTAGGTTCGACAGGGAGCTCCTACGAGCAGTACTTC
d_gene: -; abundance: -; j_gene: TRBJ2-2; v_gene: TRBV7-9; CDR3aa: CASSFDGGELFF; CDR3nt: TGTGCCAGCAGCTTCGACGGCGGGGAGCTGTTTTTT
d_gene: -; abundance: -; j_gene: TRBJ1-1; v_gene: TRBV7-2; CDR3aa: CASSFTLNTEAFF; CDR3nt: TGTGCCAGCAGCTTTACACTTAACACTGAAGCTTTCTTT
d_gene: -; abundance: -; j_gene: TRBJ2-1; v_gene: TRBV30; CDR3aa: CAWRIRGEQFF; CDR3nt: TGTGCCTGGAGGATTAGGGGTGAGCAGTTCTTC
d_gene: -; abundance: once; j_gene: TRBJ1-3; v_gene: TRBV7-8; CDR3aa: CASSLVGTTFGNTIYF; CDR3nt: TGTGCCAGCAGCTTAGTTGGGACGACTTTCGGAAACACCATATATTTT
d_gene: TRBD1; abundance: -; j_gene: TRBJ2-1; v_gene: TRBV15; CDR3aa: CATSRFPGQEYNEQFF; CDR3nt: TGTGCCACCAGCAGATTCCCGGGACAGGAATACAATGAGCAGTTCTTC
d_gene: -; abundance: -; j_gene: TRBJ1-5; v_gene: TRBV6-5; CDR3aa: CASSSRRSGNQPQHF; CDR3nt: TGTGCCAGCAGTTCCCGCCGGTCGGGCAATCAGCCCCAGCATTTT
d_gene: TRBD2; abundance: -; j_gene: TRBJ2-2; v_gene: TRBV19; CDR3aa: CASSGGGETGELFF; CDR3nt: TGTGCCAGTAGTGGCGGGGGGGAGACCGGGGAGCTGTTTTTT
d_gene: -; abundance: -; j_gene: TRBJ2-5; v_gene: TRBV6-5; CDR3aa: CASSPSEETQYF; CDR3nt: TGTGCCAGCAGTCCTAGCGAAGAGACCCAGTACTTC
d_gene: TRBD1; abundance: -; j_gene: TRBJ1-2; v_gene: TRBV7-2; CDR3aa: CASSRSTGVGYGYTF; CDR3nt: TGTGCCAGCAGCCGGTCGACAGGGGTGGGCTATGGCTACACCTTC
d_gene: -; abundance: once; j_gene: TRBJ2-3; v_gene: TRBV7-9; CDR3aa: CASSYGGAFTDTQYF; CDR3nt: TGTGCCAGCAGTTATGGGGGGGCCTTCACAGATACGCAGTATTTT
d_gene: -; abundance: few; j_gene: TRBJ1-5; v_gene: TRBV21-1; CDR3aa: CASSKSGPIEPQHF; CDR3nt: TGTGCCAGCAGCAAAAGTGGCCCCATCGAGCCCCAGCATTTT
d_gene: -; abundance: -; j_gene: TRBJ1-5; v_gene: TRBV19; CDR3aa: CASSIAPPGMSNQPQHF; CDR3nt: TGTGCCAGTAGTATAGCACCACCAGGGATGAGCAATCAGCCCCAGCATTTT
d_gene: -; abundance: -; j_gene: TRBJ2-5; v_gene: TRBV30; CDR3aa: CAWYRVVGTQYF; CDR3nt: TGTGCCTGGTACAGGGTTGTTGGGACCCAGTACTTC
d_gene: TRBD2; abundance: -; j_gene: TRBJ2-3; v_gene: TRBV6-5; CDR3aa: CASGLAGVGTDTQYF; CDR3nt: TGTGCCAGCGGCCTAGCGGGGGTGGGCACAGATACGCAGTATTTT
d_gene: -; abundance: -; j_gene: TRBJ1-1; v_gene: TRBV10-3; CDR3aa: CAISDLGGTEAFF; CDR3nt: TGTGCCATCAGTGATCTGGGGGGGACTGAAGCTTTCTTT